Following are 9 T cell receptor delta chains from one sample sequenced in a study of γδ T cells in repeated Plasmodium falciparum infection. TCRdb redid the clone calls on the multiplex PCR reads with CATT. The sample consists of 85,000 to 90,000 delta-chain clones, approximately 1.4% of them appearing once. Gammadelta T cells were flow-sorted from PBMC into Vgamma9/Vdelta2+ and Vdelta2-negative populations for bulk analysis. The sequenced material came from gamma-delta T cells from blood. Receptors originate from a pool of human donors (malaria-infected and uninfected, not separated).

The table lists this clone with many counts. The protein given by TCRdb reflects a much larger clone and differs at residue 10 from this DNA's translation, likely from a read error; the protein shown is the DNA's translation. This chain uses TRDV2 with TRDJ1; D perhaps matches TRDD3 (6 bases). Trimming shortened V by 1 base and J by 8 bases, and 22 bases separated the two germline ends. In germline, CDR1 is GEAIGNYY, CDR2 EKD. The CDR3 has 16 amino acids. Written as DNA, the CDR3 is TGTGCCTGTGACACTTACTTAGGACTGGGTACGGGGAAACTCATCTTT. It yields the protein CACDTYLGLGTGKLIF.

This clone occurred many times. This likely came from a read error, as a far larger clone is one base away. Other DNA sequences in this sample translate to the same CDR3. V gene TRDV1 combines with J gene TRDJ1; 8 bases align to TRDD3. Per the germline V gene, CDR1 is TSWWSYY and CDR2 is QGS. The CDR3 is 25 amino acids. The CDR3 DNA reads as TGTGCTCTTGGGGAACTAGGACCCCCCTTAGGGCCCCTCGACTGGGGGGAATTGTACACCGATAAGCTCATCTTT. Encoded protein: CALGELGPPLGPLDWGELYTDKLIF.

This clone was seen repeatedly, ten times or more. This chain uses TRDV1 with TRDJ1, with D possibly TRDD3 on 10 matching bases. V lost 1 base and J 1 base, leaving 28 bases between the germline ends. The germline CDR1 and CDR2 sequences are TSWWSYY and QGS. CDR3 size: 21 residues. The CDR3 sequence is CALGERPFLPAWGIITDKLIF. In DNA form, the CDR3 reads TGTGCTCTTGGGGAACGTCCCTTCCTACCCGCCTGGGGGATAATCACCGATAAACTCATCTTT.

This clone was seen a few times. A read error likely explains this, since a far larger clone differs by one base. DNA of the CDR3: TGTGCTCTCGGGGAACTACTCCCCCTTTACACCGATAAACTCATCTTT. It translates to CALGELLPLYTDKLIF. There is no V gene call, and the J gene is TRDJ1; TRDD3, as called in the table, went unchecked against the DNA. The CDR3 is 16 residues long.

This clone was detected a few times. A far larger clone is a single base away, which makes a read error likely. The sample holds other DNA sequences that translate to the same CDR3. The CDR3, as DNA: TGTGCCTTTAGATTTTTTCTACGAAGGGCTGGGGGTTTAACGCCGCCAGGATGGTACACCGATAAACTCATCTTT. It codes for CAFRFFLRRAGGLTPPGWYTDKLIF. V usage is TRDV3 and J usage is TRDJ1; 7 nucleotides align to TRDD3. TCRdb leaves out the J gene; it was filled in here by matching the DNA to germline. The germline gives CDR1 TVYSNPD, CDR2 GDNSRS (reference sequence). The CDR3 runs 25 residues. Unmatched junction bases numbered 37, after V lost 0 bases and J lost 0 bases.

This clone was observed many times. The same CDR3 can be traced to other DNA sequences in this sample. The chain carries TRDV1 and TRDJ1, with 9 bases identical to TRDD3. The V gene's germline CDR1 is TSWWSYY and CDR2 QGS. Trimming took 3 bases from V and 3 from J; bases not matched to a gene: 11. This CDR3 has 17 residues. CDR3 region: CALGDYRWGIRADKLIF. The CDR3 DNA follows: TGTGCTCTTGGGGACTACCGCTGGGGGATTAGGGCCGATAAACTCATCTTT.

In its sample, this clone was seen a few times. The mismatch at residue 23 between this DNA's translation and the TCRdb protein of a much larger clone likely reflects a read error; the protein shown is translated from the DNA. The V gene is listed as TRDV1; no J gene was called; the D segment call TRDD3 is taken from the table without a DNA check. The germline V gene has CDR1 TSWWSYY and CDR2 QGS. The CDR3 spans 24 residues. CDR3 residues: CALGEFGRLPTPYTGGPDTDKLTF. DNA for the CDR3: TGTGCTCTTGGGGAATTTGGTCGCCTTCCTACTCCCTATACTGGGGGACCTGACACCGATAAACTCACCTTT.

This clone was counted only a few times. The protein that TCRdb holds for this DNA derives from a much larger clone and differs from the translated DNA at residue 16, which likely indicates a read error; the protein shown here is translated from the DNA. The chain couples TRDV1 to TRDJ1; TRDD2 matches at 9 bases. Matching the DNA to germline supplied the J gene, which TCRdb does not give. CDR1 TSWWSYY and CDR2 QGS come from the germline V gene. The CDR3 contains 19 residues. In DNA form, the CDR3 reads TGTGCTCTTGGGGACCCCGTGCCTTCCTACGGTGGGTACACCGATGAACTCATCTTT. Translated, it gives CALGDPVPSYGGYTDELIF.

Turning to this clone: This DNA's translation differs at residue 22 from TCRdb's protein, which comes from a much larger clone; a read error is likely, and the protein shown is translated from the DNA. The chain recombines TRDV1 with TRDJ1, with 12 bases aligning to TRDD3. Germline V gives CDR1 TSWWSYY, CDR2 QGS. The CDR3 has 23 residues. The CDR3 DNA is TGTGCTCTTGGGGAGACGCCCGGGGCCTTGCTACTGTACTGGGGGATACTCCCCGATAAACTCACCTTT. Amino acids: CALGETPGALLLYWGILPDKLTF.